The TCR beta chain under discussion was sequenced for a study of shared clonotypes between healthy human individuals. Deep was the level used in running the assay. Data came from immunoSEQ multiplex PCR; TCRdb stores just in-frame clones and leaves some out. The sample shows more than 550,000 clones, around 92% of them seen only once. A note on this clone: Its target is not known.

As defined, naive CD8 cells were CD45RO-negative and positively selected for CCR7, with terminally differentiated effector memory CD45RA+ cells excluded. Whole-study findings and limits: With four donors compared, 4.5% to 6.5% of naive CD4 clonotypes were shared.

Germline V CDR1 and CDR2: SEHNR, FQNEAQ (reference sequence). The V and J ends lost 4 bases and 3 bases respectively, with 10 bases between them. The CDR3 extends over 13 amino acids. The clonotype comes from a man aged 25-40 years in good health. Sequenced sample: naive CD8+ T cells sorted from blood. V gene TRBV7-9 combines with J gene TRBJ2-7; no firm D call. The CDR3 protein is CASSSSIIYEQYF. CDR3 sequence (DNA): TGTGCCAGCAGCTCCTCAATTATCTACGAGCAGTACTTC.